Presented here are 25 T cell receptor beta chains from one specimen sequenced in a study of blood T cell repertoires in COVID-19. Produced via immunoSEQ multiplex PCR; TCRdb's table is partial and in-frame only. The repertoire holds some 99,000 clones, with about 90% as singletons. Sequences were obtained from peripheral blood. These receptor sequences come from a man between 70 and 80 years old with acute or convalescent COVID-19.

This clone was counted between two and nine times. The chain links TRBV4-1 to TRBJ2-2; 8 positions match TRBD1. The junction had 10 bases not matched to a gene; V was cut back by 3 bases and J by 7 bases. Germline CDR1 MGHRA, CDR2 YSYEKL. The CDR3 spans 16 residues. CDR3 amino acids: CASSHLQGAEVGELFF. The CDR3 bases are TGCGCCAGCAGCCATCTCCAGGGGGCGGAGGTCGGGGAGCTGTTTTTT.

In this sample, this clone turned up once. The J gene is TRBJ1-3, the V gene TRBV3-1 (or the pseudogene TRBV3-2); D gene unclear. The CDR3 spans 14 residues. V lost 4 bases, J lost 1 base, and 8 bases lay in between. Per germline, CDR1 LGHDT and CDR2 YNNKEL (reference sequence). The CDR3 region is CASSPSLSGNTIYF. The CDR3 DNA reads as TGTGCCAGCAGCCCGAGCCTGTCTGGAAACACCATATATTTT.

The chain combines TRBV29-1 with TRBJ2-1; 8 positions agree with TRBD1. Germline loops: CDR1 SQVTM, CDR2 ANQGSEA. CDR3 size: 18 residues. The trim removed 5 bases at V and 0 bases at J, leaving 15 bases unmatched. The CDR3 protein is CSVKRGSGGRSSYNEQFF. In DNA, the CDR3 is TGCAGCGTTAAGAGGGGGTCAGGGGGCCGAAGCTCCTACAATGAGCAGTTCTTC.

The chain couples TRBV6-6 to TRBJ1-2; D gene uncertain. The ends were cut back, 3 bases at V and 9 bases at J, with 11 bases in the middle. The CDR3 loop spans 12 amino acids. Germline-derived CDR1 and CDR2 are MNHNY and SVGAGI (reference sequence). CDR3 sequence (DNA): TGTGCCAGCAGTTATGACAAGTATAGCTACACCTTC. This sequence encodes CASSYDKYSYTF.

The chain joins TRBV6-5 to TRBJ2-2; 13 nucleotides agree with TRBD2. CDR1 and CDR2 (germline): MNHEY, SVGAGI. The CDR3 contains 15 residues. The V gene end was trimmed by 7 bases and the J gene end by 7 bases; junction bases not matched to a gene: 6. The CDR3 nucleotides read TGTGCCAGCATTGGGACTAGCGGGGTCAGCGGGGAGCTGTTTTTT. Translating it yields CASIGTSGVSGELFF.

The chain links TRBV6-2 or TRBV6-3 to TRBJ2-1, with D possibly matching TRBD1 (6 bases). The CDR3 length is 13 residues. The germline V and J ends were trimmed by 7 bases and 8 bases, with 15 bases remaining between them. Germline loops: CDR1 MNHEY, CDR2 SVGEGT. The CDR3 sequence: CASTPDSIHEQFF. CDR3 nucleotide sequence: TGTGCCAGCACCCCGGACAGTATCCATGAGCAGTTCTTC.

In nucleotides, the CDR3 is TGTGCCAGCTCACCACAGGGACACACGAACACTGAAGCTTTCTTT. It codes for CASSPQGHTNTEAFF. This sequence joins TRBV18 and TRBJ1-1, with a tentative D call TRBD1 (6 bases). V was shortened by 1 base and J by 1 base, with 10 bases between the two germline ends. CDR3 length: 15 amino acids. Germline loops: CDR1 KGHSH, CDR2 LQKENI.

CDR3 in amino acids: CSVPEYNGYTF. CDR3 bases: TGCAGCGTTCCCGAATACAATGGCTACACCTTC. The rearrangement uses TRBV29-1 and TRBJ1-2; D gene uncertain. Looked up from germline, CDR1 is SQVTM and CDR2 is ANQGSEA. This CDR3 contains 11 residues. Trimming pared 5 bases from V and 6 bases from J, leaving 10 bases between.

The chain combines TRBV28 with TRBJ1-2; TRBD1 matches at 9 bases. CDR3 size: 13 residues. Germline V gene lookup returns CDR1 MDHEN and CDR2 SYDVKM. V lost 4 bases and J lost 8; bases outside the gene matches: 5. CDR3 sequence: CASSSGQGEGYTF. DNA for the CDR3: TGTGCCAGCAGTTCGGGACAGGGAGAGGGCTACACCTTC.

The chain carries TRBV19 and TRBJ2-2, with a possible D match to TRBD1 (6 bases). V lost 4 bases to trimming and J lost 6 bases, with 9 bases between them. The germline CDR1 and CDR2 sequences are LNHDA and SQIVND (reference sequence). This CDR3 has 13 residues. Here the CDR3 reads CASSTSGAGELFF. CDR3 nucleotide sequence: TGTGCCAGTAGTACCTCAGGGGCCGGGGAGCTGTTTTTT.

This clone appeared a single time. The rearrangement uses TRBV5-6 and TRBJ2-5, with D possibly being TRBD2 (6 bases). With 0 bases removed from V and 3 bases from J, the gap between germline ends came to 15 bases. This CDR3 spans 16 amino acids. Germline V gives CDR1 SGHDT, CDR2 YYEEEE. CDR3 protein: CASSLARGGGKETQYF. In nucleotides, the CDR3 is TGTGCCAGCAGCTTGGCGCGAGGTGGGGGGAAAGAGACCCAGTACTTC.

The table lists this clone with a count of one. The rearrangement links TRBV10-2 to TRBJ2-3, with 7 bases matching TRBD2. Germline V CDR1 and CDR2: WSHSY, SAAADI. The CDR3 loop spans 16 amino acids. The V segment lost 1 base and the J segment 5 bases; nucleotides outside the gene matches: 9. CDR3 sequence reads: CASSEFRLAARDTQYF. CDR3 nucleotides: TGCGCCAGCAGTGAGTTTCGCCTAGCGGCCAGAGATACGCAGTATTTT.

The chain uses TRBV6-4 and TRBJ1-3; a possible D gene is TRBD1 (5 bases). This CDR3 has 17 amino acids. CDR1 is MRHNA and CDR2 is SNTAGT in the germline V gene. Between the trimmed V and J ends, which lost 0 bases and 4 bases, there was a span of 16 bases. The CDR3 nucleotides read TGTGCCAGCAGTGACTCCGACAGTCGTCACCCCGGAAACACCATATATTTT. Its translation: CASSDSDSRHPGNTIYF.

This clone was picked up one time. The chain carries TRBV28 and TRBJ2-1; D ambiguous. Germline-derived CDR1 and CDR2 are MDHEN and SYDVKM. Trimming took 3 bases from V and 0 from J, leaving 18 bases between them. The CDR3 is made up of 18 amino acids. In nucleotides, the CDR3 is TGTGCCAGCAGTTTTGCCCCCAGCATGGAGCGCTCCTACAATGAGCAGTTCTTC. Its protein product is CASSFAPSMERSYNEQFF.

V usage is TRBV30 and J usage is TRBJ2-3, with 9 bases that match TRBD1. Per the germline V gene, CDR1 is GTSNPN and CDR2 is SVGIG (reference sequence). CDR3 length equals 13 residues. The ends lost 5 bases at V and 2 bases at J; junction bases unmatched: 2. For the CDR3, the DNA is TGTGCCTGGGACAGGGGGGACACAGATACGCAGTATTTT. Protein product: CAWDRGDTDTQYF.

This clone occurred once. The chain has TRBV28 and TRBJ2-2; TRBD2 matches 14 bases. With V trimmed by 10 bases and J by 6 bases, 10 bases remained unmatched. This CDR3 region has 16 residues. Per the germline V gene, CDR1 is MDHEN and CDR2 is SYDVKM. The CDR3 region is CATQTSGGAPAGELFF. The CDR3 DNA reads TGTGCCACCCAGACTAGCGGGGGGGCGCCAGCCGGGGAGCTGTTTTTT.

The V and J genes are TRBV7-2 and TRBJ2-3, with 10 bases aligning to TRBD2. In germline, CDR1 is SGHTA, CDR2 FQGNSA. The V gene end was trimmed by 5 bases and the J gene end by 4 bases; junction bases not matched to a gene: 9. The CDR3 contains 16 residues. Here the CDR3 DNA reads TGTGCCAGCAGCCTATCACTAGCGGGGAGGGCAGATACGCAGTATTTT. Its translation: CASSLSLAGRADTQYF.

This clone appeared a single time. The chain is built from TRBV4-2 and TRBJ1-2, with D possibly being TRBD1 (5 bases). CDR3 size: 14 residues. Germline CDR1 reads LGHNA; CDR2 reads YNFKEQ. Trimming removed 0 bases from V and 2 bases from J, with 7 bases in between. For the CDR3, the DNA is TGTGCCAGCAGCCAAGAGGGGCGCAACTATGGCTACACCTTC. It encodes CASSQEGRNYGYTF.

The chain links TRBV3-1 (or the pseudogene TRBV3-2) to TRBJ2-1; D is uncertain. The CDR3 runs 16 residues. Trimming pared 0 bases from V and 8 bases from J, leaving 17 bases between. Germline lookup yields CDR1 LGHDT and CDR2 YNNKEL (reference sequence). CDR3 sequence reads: CASSQDLRDGLDEQFF. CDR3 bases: TGTGCCAGCAGCCAAGATCTTCGCGACGGGTTGGATGAGCAGTTCTTC.

This chain's CDR3 is CASSPSGTGRTGNTIYF. The CDR3 DNA follows: TGCGCCAGCAGCCCCTCCGGGACAGGGCGGACGGGAAACACCATATATTTT. The chain recombines TRBV5-1 with TRBJ1-3; 9 bases line up with TRBD1. Per germline, CDR1 SGHRS and CDR2 YFSETQ. The CDR3 spans 17 residues. V was pared by 4 bases and J by 4 bases, with 12 bases of the junction left unmatched.

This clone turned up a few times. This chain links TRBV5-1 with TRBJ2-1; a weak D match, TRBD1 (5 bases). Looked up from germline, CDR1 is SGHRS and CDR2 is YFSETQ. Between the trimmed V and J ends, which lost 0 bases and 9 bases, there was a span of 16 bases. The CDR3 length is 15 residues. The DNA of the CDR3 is TGCGCCAGCAGCTTGGGCGGCGGACCTCAGGGTGAGCAGTTCTTC. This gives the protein CASSLGGGPQGEQFF. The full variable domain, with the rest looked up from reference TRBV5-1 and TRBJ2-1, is KAGVTQTPRYLIKTRGQQVTLSCSPISGHRSVSWYQQTPGQGLQFLFEYFSETQRNKGNFPGRFSGRQFSNSRSEMNVSTLELGDSALYLCASSLGGGPQGEQFFGPGTRLTVL.

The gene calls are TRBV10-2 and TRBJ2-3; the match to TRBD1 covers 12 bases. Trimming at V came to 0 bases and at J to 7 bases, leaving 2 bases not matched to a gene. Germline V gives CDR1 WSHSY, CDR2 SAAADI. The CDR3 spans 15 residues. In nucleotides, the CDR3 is TGCGCCAGCAGTGAGTCGGGACAGGGGGCCCATACGCAGTATTTT. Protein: CASSESGQGAHTQYF.

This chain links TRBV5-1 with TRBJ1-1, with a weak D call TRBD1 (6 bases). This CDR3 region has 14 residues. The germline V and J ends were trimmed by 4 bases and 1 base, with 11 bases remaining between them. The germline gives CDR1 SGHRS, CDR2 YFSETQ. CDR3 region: CASSLTGWNTEAFF. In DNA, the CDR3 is TGCGCCAGCAGCCTTACAGGGTGGAACACTGAAGCTTTCTTT. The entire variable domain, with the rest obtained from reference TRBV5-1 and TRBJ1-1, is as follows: KAGVTQTPRYLIKTRGQQVTLSCSPISGHRSVSWYQQTPGQGLQFLFEYFSETQRNKGNFPGRFSGRQFSNSRSEMNVSTLELGDSALYLCASSLTGWNTEAFFGQGTRLTVV.

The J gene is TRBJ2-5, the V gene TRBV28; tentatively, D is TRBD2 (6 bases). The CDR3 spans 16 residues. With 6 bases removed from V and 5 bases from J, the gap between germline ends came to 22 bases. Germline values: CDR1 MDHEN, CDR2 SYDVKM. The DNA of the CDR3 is TGTGCCAGCAGCCCCAGGGACTTCACCCCAGGGGAGACCCAGTACTTC. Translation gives CASSPRDFTPGETQYF.

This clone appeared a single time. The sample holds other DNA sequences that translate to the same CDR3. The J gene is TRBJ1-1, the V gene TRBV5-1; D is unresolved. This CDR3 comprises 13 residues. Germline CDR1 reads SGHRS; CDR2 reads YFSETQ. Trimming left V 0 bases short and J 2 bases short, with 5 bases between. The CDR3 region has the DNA TGCGCCAGCAGCTTGGCGGTAAACACTGAAGCTTTCTTT. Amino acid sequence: CASSLAVNTEAFF.